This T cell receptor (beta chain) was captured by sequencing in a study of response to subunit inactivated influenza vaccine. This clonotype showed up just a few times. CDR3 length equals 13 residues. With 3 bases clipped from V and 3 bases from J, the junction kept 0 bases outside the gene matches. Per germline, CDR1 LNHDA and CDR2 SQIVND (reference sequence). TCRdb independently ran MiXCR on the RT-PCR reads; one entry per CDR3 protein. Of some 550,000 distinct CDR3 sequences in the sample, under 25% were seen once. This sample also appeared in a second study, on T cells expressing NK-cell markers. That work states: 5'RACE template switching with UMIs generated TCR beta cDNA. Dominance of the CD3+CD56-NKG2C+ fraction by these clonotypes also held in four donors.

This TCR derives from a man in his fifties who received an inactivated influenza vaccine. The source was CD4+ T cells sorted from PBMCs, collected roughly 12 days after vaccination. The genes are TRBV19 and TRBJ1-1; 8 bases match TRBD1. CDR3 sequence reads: CASSMDRDTEAFF. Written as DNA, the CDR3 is TGTGCCAGTAGTATGGACAGGGACACTGAAGCTTTCTTT.